The 16 T cell receptor beta chains listed next were all sequenced from one sample in a study of cytomegalovirus exposure and HLA in healthy donors. It was with 60 Vbeta and 13 Jbeta primers that the PCR ran. Assay: immunoSEQ multiplex PCR; the TCRdb copy retains only in-frame clones and omits some. The sample includes around 130,000 clones, roughly two thirds of them seen just once. The specimen was PBMCs. Source of these receptors: a male donor in good health and CMV-seronegative.

This clone appeared a single time. The V gene is TRBV7-2, the J gene TRBJ2-5; 10 nucleotides align to TRBD2. After removal of 5 bases from V and 5 bases from J, the junction contained 8 bases not matched to a gene. The germline CDR1 and CDR2 sequences are SGHTA and FQGNSA. The CDR3 is 15 amino acids. The CDR3 spells CASSRSGGAMETQYF. The DNA for the CDR3 is TGTGCCAGCAGCCGGAGCGGGGGGGCCATGGAGACCCAGTACTTC.

This sequence joins TRBV6-6 and TRBJ2-1; D possibly corresponds to TRBD2 (7 bases). The CDR3 totals 14 residues. V was cut by 1 base and J by 8 bases, with 12 bases left in between. Germline CDR1 and CDR2: MNHNY and SVGAGI (reference sequence). This CDR3 is CASSYYGGPDEQFF. CDR3 coding DNA: TGTGCCAGCAGTTACTACGGGGGGCCCGATGAGCAGTTCTTC.

The chain uses TRBV27 and TRBJ2-1; 13 bases are a match to TRBD2. V lost 5 bases and J lost 3; bases outside the gene matches: 10. The CDR3 extends over 18 amino acids. Per germline, CDR1 MNHEY and CDR2 SMNVEV (reference sequence). For the CDR3, the DNA is TGTGCCAGCAGTCGCGAGGGACTAGCGGGGAGTTACTACAATGAGCAGTTCTTC. Protein: CASSREGLAGSYYNEQFF.

The CDR3 DNA sequence: TGTGCCAGCTCACCACCCACTGTGGTTGGCACCGGGGAGCTGTTTTTT. Amino acid sequence: CASSPPTVVGTGELFF. The V gene is TRBV18, the J gene TRBJ2-2; D gene uncertain. Per germline, CDR1 KGHSH and CDR2 LQKENI. The CDR3 totals 16 residues. Trimming took 0 bases from V and 4 from J, leaving 12 bases between them.

The chain uses TRBV9 and TRBJ2-1; 7 bases agree with TRBD2. There are 14 residues in the CDR3. V lost 3 bases, J lost 8 bases, and 8 bases stayed unmatched. The germline CDR1 and CDR2 sequences are SGDLS and YYNGEE. CDR3 protein: CASSEKGLGDEQFF. CDR3 sequence (DNA): TGTGCCAGCAGCGAAAAAGGACTAGGCGATGAGCAGTTCTTC.

The V and J genes are TRBV4-1 and TRBJ1-1; D is perhaps TRBD1 (5 bases). V lost 0 bases, J lost 5 bases, and 16 bases lay in between. The CDR3 extends over 16 amino acids. CDR1 is MGHRA and CDR2 is YSYEKL in the germline V gene. The CDR3 DNA follows: TGCGCCAGCAGCCAAGACGCACACGGGAGGGGTACTGAAGCTTTCTTT. Protein sequence: CASSQDAHGRGTEAFF.

The rearrangement joins TRBV9 to TRBJ2-1; 10 positions agree with TRBD2. This CDR3 contains 17 residues. Germline CDR1 and CDR2: SGDLS and YYNGEE. J gave up 9 bases and V 0 bases, and 12 bases lay outside the gene matches. Here the CDR3 DNA reads TGTGCCAGCAGCGTAGCTTTCCAGCGGGGGGGCTCTGGTGAGCAGTTCTTC. It encodes CASSVAFQRGGSGEQFF.

The genes are TRBV2 and TRBJ2-1; D uncertain. Deletions cut 7 bases from V and 4 bases from J, with 5 bases between. CDR1 is SNHLY, CDR2 FYNNEI, per germline. The CDR3 consists of 11 residues. The CDR3 sequence is CASISYNEQFF. The CDR3 bases are TGTGCCAGCATCAGTTACAATGAGCAGTTCTTC.

The CDR3 here is CASIPGGWTGELFF. CDR3 bases: TGTGCCAGCATCCCAGGGGGATGGACCGGGGAGCTGTTTTTT. The chain carries TRBV9 and TRBJ2-2; TRBD1 agrees at 7 bases. CDR1 and CDR2 (germline): SGDLS, YYNGEE. CDR3 length equals 14 residues. Trimming at V came to 6 bases and at J to 5 bases, leaving 7 bases not matched to a gene.

The gene calls are TRBV6-1 and TRBJ1-1; 10 positions match TRBD1. V was clipped by 7 bases and J by 7 bases; unmatched bases: 9. The V gene's germline CDR1 is MNHNS and CDR2 SASEGT. This CDR3 is 14 amino acids long. CDR3 protein: CASILDRGLGEAFF. Written as DNA, the CDR3 is TGTGCCAGCATTTTAGACAGGGGGCTTGGTGAAGCTTTCTTT.

The V call is TRBV20-1, the J call TRBJ1-3, with D unclear. The germline V gene encodes CDR1 DFQATT and CDR2 SNEGSKA (reference sequence). Deletions cut 4 bases from V and 4 bases from J, with 5 bases between. The CDR3 runs 11 residues. As DNA, the CDR3 is TGCAGTGCTATGGGCGGAAACACCATATATTTT. Amino acid sequence: CSAMGGNTIYF.

This clone has only one observation. This chain uses TRBV7-2 with TRBJ1-2; 11 bases are a match to TRBD1. Unmatched junction bases numbered 6, after V lost 5 bases and J lost 4 bases. Looked up from germline, CDR1 is SGHTA and CDR2 is FQGNSA. The CDR3 covers 15 residues. The CDR3 sequence: CASSPWTGGVYGYTF. The CDR3 bases are TGTGCCAGCAGCCCCTGGACAGGGGGCGTCTATGGCTACACCTTC.

The rearrangement links TRBV6-6 to TRBJ1-2; 9 positions agree with TRBD1. Germline V lookup: CDR1 MNHNY, CDR2 SVGAGI (reference sequence). The CDR3 length is 14 residues. Trimming at V came to 6 bases and at J to 8 bases, leaving 10 bases not matched to a gene. The CDR3 protein is CASSNLQGARGYTF. In DNA form, the CDR3 reads TGTGCCAGCAGCAACCTACAGGGGGCGCGGGGCTACACCTTC.

This clone occurred a few times. The chain has TRBV5-1 and TRBJ2-7, with D possibly being TRBD1 (6 bases). Germline-derived CDR1 and CDR2 are SGHRS and YFSETQ. The CDR3 is 14 amino acids. V lost 1 base, J lost 2 bases, and 10 bases lay in between. CDR3 protein: CASSLLHRAYEQYF. The CDR3, as DNA: TGCGCCAGCAGCTTGCTTCACAGGGCCTACGAGCAGTACTTC. Complete variable domain (other parts from reference TRBV5-1 and TRBJ2-7): KAGVTQTPRYLIKTRGQQVTLSCSPISGHRSVSWYQQTPGQGLQFLFEYFSETQRNKGNFPGRFSGRQFSNSRSEMNVSTLELGDSALYLCASSLLHRAYEQYFGPGTRLTVT.

The chain carries TRBV28 and TRBJ2-7, with 7 bases matching TRBD1. This CDR3 has 15 amino acids. V lost 8 bases and J lost 0; bases outside the gene matches: 10. The germline V gene encodes CDR1 MDHEN and CDR2 SYDVKM. The CDR3 DNA sequence: TGTGCCAGCCCCCCGGACCGGGACAGCTCCTACGAGCAGTACTTC. It is translated as CASPPDRDSSYEQYF.

This sequence joins TRBV7-9 and TRBJ1-5; the D gene is possibly TRBD1 (5 bases). The CDR3 runs 15 residues. The ends were cut back, 3 bases at V and 4 bases at J, with 13 bases in the middle. Germline assignment: CDR1 SEHNR and CDR2 FQNEAQ (reference sequence). For the CDR3, the DNA is TGTGCCAGCAGCTTTGGGGGGGGGACGAATCAGCCCCAGCATTTT. Translating it yields CASSFGGGTNQPQHF.